This T cell receptor beta chain emerged from a study of blood T cells in healthy people across ages. Study-level findings and limits: Both higher diversity and more naive CD4+ cells marked long-lived donors when set against aged donors.

Together with a sample-barcoded 5' primer, a J-beta primer mix was included in a second PCR lasting about 6 to 11 cycles. TCRdb called the 5' RACE reads again in MiXCR, with one record for every CDR3 protein. Of about 1,500,000 distinct CDR3 sequences in the sample, roughly 27% were seen once. The V and J ends lost 4 bases and 9 bases respectively, with 18 bases between them. The CDR3 runs to 14 residues. Germline CDR1 and CDR2: SEHNR and FQNEAQ (reference sequence). This clonotype was observed a few times. Its matching antigen is unknown. This clonotype was sampled from a woman aged 25 to 39 in good health. Sequences were obtained from blood. This rearrangement joins TRBV7-9 to TRBJ1-2; D is possibly TRBD1 (6 bases). CDR3 region: CASSSGGGGQSYTF. The CDR3 nucleotides are TGTGCCAGCAGCTCGGGCGGGGGGGGCCAGAGCTACACCTTC.